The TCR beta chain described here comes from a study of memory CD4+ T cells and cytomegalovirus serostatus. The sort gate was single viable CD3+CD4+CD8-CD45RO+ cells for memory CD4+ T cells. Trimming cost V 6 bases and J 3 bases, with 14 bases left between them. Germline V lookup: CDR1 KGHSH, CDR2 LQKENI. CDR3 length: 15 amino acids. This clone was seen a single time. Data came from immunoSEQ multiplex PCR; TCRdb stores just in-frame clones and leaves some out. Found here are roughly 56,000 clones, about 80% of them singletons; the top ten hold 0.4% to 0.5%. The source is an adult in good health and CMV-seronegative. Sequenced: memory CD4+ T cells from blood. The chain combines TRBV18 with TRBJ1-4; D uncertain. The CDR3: CASSAPGRANEKLFF. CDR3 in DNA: TGTGCCAGCTCGGCCCCAGGACGGGCTAATGAAAAACTGTTTTTT.